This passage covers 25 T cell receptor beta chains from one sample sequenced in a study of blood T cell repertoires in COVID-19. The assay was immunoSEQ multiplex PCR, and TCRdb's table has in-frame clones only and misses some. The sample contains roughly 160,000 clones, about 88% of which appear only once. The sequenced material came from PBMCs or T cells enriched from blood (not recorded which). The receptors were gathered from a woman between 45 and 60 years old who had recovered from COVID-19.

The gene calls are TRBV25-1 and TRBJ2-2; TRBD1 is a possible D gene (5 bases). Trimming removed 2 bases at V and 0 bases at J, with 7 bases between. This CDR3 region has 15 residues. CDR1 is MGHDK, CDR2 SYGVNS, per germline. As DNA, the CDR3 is TGTGCCAGCAGTGAAGCAGGGCCGAACACCGGGGAGCTGTTTTTT. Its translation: CASSEAGPNTGELFF.

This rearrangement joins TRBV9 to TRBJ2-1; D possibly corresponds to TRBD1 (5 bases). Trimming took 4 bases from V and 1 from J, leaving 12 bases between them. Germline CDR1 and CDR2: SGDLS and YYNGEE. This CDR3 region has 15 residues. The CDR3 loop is CASSQGGGSYNEQFF. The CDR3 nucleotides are TGTGCCAGCAGCCAGGGTGGCGGTTCCTACAATGAGCAGTTCTTC.

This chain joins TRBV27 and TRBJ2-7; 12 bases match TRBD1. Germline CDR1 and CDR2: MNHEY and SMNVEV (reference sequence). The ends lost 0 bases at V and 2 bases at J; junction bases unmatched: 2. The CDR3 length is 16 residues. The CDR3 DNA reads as TGTGCCAGCAGTTTATCGGGGGACAGGGGGCCCTACGAGCAGTACTTC. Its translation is CASSLSGDRGPYEQYF.

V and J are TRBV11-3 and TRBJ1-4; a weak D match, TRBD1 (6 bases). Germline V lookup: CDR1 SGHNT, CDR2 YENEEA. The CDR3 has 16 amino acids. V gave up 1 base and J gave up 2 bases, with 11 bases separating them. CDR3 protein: CASSLVTGWTNEKLFF. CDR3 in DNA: TGTGCCAGCAGCTTAGTCACAGGGTGGACTAATGAAAAACTGTTTTTT.

CDR3 residues: CASSLDRGREKLFF. As DNA, the CDR3 is TGTGCCAGCAGTCTGGACAGGGGGCGCGAAAAACTGTTTTTT. The chain recombines TRBV7-2 with TRBJ1-4; 11 bases are a match to TRBD1. Germline CDR1 SGHTA, CDR2 FQGNSA. V lost 6 bases, J lost 8 bases, and 5 bases stayed unmatched. CDR3 length: 14 amino acids.

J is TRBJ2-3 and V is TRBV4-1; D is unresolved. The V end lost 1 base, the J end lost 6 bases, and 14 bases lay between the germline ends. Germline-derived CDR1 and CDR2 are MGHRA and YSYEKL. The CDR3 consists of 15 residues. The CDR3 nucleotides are TGCGCCAGCAGCCAAGGGAGAAGCGTTGTGGATACGCAGTATTTT. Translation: CASSQGRSVVDTQYF.

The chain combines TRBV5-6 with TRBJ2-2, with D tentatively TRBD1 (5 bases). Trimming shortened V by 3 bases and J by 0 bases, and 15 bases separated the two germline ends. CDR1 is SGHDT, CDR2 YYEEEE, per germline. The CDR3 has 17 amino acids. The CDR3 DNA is TGTGCCAGCAGCTCCCTAGGGGCGGCCCCGAACACCGGGGAGCTGTTTTTT. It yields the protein CASSSLGAAPNTGELFF. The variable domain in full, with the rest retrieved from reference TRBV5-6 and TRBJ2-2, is DAGVTQSPTHLIKTRGQQVTLRCSPKSGHDTVSWYQQALGQGPQFIFQYYEEEERQRGNFPDRFSGHQFPNYSSELNVNALLLGDSALYLCASSSLGAAPNTGELFFGEGSRLTVL.

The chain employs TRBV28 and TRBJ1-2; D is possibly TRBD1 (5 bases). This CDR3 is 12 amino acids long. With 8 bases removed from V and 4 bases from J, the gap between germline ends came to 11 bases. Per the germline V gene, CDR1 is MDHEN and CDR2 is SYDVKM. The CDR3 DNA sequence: TGTGCCAGCGGATTGGGGGGCTATGGCTACACCTTC. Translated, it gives CASGLGGYGYTF.

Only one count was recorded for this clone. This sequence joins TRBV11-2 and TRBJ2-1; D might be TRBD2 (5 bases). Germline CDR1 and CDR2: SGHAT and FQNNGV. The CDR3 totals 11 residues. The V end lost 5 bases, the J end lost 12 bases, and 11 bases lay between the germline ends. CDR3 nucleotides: TGTGCCAGCAGCCCGGACTTAGGGCAGTTCTTC. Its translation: CASSPDLGQFF.

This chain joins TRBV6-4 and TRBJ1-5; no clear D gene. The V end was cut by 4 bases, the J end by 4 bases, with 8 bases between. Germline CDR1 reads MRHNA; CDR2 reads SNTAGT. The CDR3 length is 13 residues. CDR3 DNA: TGTGCCAGCAGTGCCCTTCCTAATCAGCCCCAGCATTTT. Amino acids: CASSALPNQPQHF.

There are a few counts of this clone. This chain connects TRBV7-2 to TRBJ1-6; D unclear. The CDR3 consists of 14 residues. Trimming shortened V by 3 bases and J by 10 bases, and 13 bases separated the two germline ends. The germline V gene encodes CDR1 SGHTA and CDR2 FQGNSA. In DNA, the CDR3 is TGTGCCAGCAGCTTGGCATCTTACTACTCACCCCTCCACTTT. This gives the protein CASSLASYYSPLHF.

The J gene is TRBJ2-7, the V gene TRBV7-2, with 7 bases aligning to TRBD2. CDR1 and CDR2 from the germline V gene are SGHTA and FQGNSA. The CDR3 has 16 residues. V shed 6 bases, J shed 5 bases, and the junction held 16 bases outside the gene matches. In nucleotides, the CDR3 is TGTGCCAGCAGTCAAGGGAGGGGCTACACTTTCGACGAGCAGTACTTC. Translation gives CASSQGRGYTFDEQYF.

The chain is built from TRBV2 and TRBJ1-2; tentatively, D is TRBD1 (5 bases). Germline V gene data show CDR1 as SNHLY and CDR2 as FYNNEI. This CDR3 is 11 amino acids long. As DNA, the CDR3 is TGTGCTACAGGCGCTAACTATGGCTACACCTTC. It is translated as CATGANYGYTF.

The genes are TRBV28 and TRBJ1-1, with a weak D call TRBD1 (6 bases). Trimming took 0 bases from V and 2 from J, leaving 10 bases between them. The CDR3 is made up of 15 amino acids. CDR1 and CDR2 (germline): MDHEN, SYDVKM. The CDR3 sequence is CASSLWIRGNTEAFF. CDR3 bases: TGTGCCAGCAGTTTATGGATCAGGGGAAACACTGAAGCTTTCTTT.

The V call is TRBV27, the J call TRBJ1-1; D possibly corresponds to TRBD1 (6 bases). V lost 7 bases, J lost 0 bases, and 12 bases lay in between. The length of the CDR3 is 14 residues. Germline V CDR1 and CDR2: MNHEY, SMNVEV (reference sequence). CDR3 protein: CASTRTELNTEAFF. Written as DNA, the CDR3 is TGTGCCAGCACCCGGACAGAGTTGAACACTGAAGCTTTCTTT.

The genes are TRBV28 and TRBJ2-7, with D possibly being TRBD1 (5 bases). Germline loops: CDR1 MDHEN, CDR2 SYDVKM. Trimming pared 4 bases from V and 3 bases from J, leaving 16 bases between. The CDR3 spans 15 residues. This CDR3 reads CASSSQGNLDYEQYF. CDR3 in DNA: TGTGCCAGCAGTTCCCAGGGAAACCTGGACTACGAGCAGTACTTC.

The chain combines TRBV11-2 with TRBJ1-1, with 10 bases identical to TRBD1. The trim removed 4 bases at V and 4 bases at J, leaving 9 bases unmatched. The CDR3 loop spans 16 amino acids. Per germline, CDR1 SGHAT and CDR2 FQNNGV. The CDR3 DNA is TGTGCCAGCAGCTATGGACAGGGGGGTTTGGGCACTGAAGCTTTCTTT. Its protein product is CASSYGQGGLGTEAFF.

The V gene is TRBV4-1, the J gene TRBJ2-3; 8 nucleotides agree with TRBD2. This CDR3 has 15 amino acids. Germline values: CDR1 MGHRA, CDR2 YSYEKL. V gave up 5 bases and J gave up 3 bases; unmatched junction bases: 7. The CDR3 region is CASSRLTSETDTQYF. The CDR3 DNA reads TGCGCCAGCAGCAGACTGACTAGCGAGACAGATACGCAGTATTTT.

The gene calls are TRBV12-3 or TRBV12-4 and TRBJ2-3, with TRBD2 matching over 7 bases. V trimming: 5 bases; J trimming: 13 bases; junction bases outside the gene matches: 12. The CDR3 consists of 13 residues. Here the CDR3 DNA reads TGTGCCAGCAGTCCCCCCCGGGGGGTGCACAAGTATTTT. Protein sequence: CASSPPRGVHKYF.

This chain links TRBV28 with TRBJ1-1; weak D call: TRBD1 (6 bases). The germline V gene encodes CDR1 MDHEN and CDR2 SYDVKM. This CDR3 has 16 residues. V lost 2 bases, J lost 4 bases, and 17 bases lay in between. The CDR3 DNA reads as TGTGCCAGCAGTTTAAGGGGCGACAGGATGAGCACTGAAGCTTTCTTT. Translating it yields CASSLRGDRMSTEAFF.

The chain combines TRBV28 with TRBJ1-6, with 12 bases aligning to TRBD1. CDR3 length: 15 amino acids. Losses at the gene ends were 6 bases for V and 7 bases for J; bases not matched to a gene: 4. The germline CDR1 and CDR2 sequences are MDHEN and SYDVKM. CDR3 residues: CASSGGTGGNSPLHF. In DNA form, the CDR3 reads TGTGCCAGCAGCGGAGGGACAGGGGGCAATTCACCCCTCCACTTT. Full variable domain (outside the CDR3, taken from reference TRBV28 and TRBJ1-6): DVKVTQSSRYLVKRTGEKVFLECVQDMDHENMFWYRQDPGLGLRLIYFSYDVKMKEKGDIPEGYSVSREKKERFSLILESASTNQTSMYLCASSGGTGGNSPLHFGNGTRLTVT.

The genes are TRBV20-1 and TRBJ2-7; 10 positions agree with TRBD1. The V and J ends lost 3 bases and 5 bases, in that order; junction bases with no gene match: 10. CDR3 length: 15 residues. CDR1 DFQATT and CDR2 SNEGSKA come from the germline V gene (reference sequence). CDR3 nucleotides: TGCAGTGCTAGTCCCCGGGACAGGGGTTCCGACGAGCAGTACTTC. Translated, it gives CSASPRDRGSDEQYF.

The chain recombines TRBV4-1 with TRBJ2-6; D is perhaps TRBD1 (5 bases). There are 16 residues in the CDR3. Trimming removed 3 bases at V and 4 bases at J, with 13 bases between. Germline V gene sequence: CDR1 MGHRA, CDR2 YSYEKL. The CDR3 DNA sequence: TGCGCCAGCAGCCAGGAACGACAGTCCGGGGCCAACGTCCTGACTTTC. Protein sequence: CASSQERQSGANVLTF.

The CDR3 DNA reads as TGCGCCAGCAGCCAAGGGGCGGGGAAAGAGACCCAGTACTTC. Protein sequence: CASSQGAGKETQYF. The rearrangement uses TRBV4-3 and TRBJ2-5; tentative D call: TRBD2 (6 bases). The CDR3 has 14 residues. V lost 1 base and J 3 bases, leaving 9 bases between the germline ends. Per germline, CDR1 LGHNA and CDR2 YSLEER.

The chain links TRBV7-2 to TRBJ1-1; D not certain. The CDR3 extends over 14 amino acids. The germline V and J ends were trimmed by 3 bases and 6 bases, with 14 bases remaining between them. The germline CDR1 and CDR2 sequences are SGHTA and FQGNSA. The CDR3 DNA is TGTGCCAGCAGCTTCCCCCCGGTCGGTTCTGAAGCTTTCTTT. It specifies CASSFPPVGSEAFF.